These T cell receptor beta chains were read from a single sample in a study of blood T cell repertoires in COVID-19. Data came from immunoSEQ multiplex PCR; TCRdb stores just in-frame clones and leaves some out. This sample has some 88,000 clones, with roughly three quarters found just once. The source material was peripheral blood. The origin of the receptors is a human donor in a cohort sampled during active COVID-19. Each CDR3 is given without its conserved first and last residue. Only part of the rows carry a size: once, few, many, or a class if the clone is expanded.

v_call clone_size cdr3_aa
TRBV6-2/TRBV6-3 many ASSFRRGTEAF
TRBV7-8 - ASSLARHLSNQPQH
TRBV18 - ASSPRAGLNTGELF
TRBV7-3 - ASSLSSSGTYNEQF
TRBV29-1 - SVGGLAWPGELF
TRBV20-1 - SASLPGQGAVNTEAF
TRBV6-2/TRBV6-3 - ASSYWASGPSYNEQF
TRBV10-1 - ASSESTTGETQY
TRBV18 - ASSPRGFEQGQF
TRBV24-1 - ATSEQGSNEQF
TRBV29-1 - SVQTGASYEQY
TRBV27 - ASSKPGQTNTGELF
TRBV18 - ASSPDSFNYGYT
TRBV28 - ASSFATNYGYT
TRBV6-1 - ASSERGTIQETQY
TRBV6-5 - ASSYRTGGYT
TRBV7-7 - ASSLESAGEQF
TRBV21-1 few ASSKRKTTGEQY
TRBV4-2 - ASSQDLRDYNTGELF
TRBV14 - ASSQIWGRKETQY
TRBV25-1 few ASTPGTGADTQY
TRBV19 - ASNLGREGASYNEQF
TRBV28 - ASSLPGMANEKLF
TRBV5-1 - ASSLVSTGPEAF
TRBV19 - ASTTGQGRGNEQF
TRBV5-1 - ASSFSTGEGSPLH
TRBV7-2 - ASSLIPFTGNTEAF